Each of the 14 T cell receptor beta chains below was sequenced from the same sample in a study of cytomegalovirus exposure and HLA in healthy donors. 13 Jbeta primers and 60 Vbeta primers were used for the PCR. Here immunoSEQ multiplex PCR was the method, and the copy in TCRdb shows in-frame clones only, minus some. The repertoire holds fewer than 200,000 clones, with about four fifths as singletons. The sample taken for sequencing was PBMCs. All receptors derive from a girl aged 10-17 years in good health and CMV-seropositive.

This rearrangement joins TRBV28 to TRBJ2-1, with 11 bases that match TRBD2. The CDR3 is 16 amino acids. CDR1 and CDR2 (germline): MDHEN, SYDVKM. J gave up 2 bases and V 5 bases, and 5 bases lay outside the gene matches. CDR3 loop: CASSHGTSGPYNEQFF. The CDR3 bases are TGTGCCAGCAGTCACGGGACTAGCGGCCCCTACAATGAGCAGTTCTTC.

The chain's CDR3 is CASSPTGPVSYEQYF. In DNA form, the CDR3 reads TGCGCCAGCAGCCCCACAGGGCCGGTTTCCTACGAGCAGTACTTC. J is TRBJ2-7 and V is TRBV5-1; TRBD1 is a possible D gene (6 bases). Germline V gene sequence: CDR1 SGHRS, CDR2 YFSETQ. Trimming pared 4 bases from V and 1 base from J, leaving 15 bases between. CDR3 length: 15 amino acids. The variable domain in full, with the rest retrieved from reference TRBV5-1 and TRBJ2-7, is KAGVTQTPRYLIKTRGQQVTLSCSPISGHRSVSWYQQTPGQGLQFLFEYFSETQRNKGNFPGRFSGRQFSNSRSEMNVSTLELGDSALYLCASSPTGPVSYEQYFGPGTRLTVT.

The V call is TRBV30, the J call TRBJ1-1, with a tentative D call TRBD1 (6 bases). The ends were cut back, 6 bases at V and 10 bases at J, with 15 bases in the middle. CDR1 GTSNPN and CDR2 SVGIG come from the germline V gene (reference sequence). The CDR3 covers 11 residues. In DNA form, the CDR3 reads TGTGCCTGCATAACAGGGTCGAGAGCTTTCTTT. It encodes CACITGSRAFF.

The rearrangement uses TRBV27 and TRBJ1-4; TRBD1 matches at 7 bases. V gave up 2 bases and J gave up 3 bases; unmatched junction bases: 3. CDR1 is MNHEY, CDR2 SMNVEV, per germline (reference sequence). The CDR3 has 15 residues. The CDR3 nucleotides are TGTGCCAGCAGTTTAAGGGACAGCTCTAATGAAAAACTGTTTTTT. This gives the protein CASSLRDSSNEKLFF. The full variable domain, its missing parts supplied by reference TRBV27 and TRBJ1-4, is EAQVTQNPRYLITVTGKKLTVTCSQNMNHEYMSWYRQDPGLGLRQIYYSMNVEVTDKGDVPEGYKVSRKEKRNFPLILESPSPNQTSLYFCASSLRDSSNEKLFFGSGTQLSVL.

In this sample, this clone turned up once. The rearrangement joins TRBV28 to TRBJ1-5; 10 bases fit TRBD1. Trimming removed 6 bases from V and 0 bases from J; junction bases left unmatched: 8. CDR1 is MDHEN, CDR2 SYDVKM, per germline. This CDR3 region has 17 residues. CDR3 DNA: TGTGCCAGCAGAACCGGGACAGGGGTGGGTAGCAATCAGCCCCAGCATTTT. Translated, it gives CASRTGTGVGSNQPQHF.

The J gene is TRBJ2-7, the V gene TRBV18, with D perhaps matching TRBD2 (6 bases). V was shortened by 2 bases and J by 4 bases, with 15 bases between the two germline ends. Per the germline V gene, CDR1 is KGHSH and CDR2 is LQKENI. The CDR3 spans 15 residues. In DNA, the CDR3 is TGTGCCAGCTCACCAAAGTCGGGAGATAGGTACGAGCAGTACTTC. Its translation is CASSPKSGDRYEQYF.

This chain links TRBV6-1 with TRBJ1-5; D gene uncertain. Trimming took off 4 bases at V and 5 bases at J, with 15 bases between the two ends. The V gene's germline CDR1 is MNHNS and CDR2 SASEGT. CDR3 size: 15 residues. The CDR3 sequence is CASSGRPASDQPQHF. CDR3 DNA sequence: TGTGCCAGCAGTGGACGACCTGCCAGCGATCAGCCCCAGCATTTT.

The genes are TRBV6-1 and TRBJ2-5; TRBD1 agrees at 8 bases. With V trimmed by 7 bases and J by 2 bases, 9 bases remained unmatched. This CDR3 is 15 amino acids long. The germline gives CDR1 MNHNS, CDR2 SASEGT. The CDR3: CASNIAGGRQETQYF. CDR3 DNA: TGTGCCAGCAACATAGCAGGGGGCAGGCAAGAGACCCAGTACTTC.

The table lists this clone with a count of one. The rearrangement links TRBV4-1 to TRBJ2-7, with a possible D match to TRBD1 (5 bases). Germline V gene data show CDR1 as MGHRA and CDR2 as YSYEKL. The CDR3 is 14 amino acids. Trimming took off 4 bases at V and 2 bases at J, with 12 bases between the two ends. The CDR3 protein is CASSPPRGAYEQYF. CDR3 DNA: TGCGCCAGCAGCCCTCCAAGGGGCGCCTACGAGCAGTACTTC.

The chain joins TRBV6-6 to TRBJ2-5, with 8 bases that match TRBD1. Germline V gene lookup returns CDR1 MNHNY and CDR2 SVGAGI (reference sequence). V shed 8 bases, J shed 4 bases, and the junction held 6 bases outside the gene matches. This CDR3 comprises 13 residues. The CDR3 DNA follows: TGTGCCAGCTTTCTTACAGGGGGAGAGACCCAGTACTTC. It specifies CASFLTGGETQYF.

This chain joins TRBV29-1 and TRBJ2-5; D ambiguous. The V end was cut by 6 bases, the J end by 7 bases, with 9 bases between. This CDR3 region has 10 residues. CDR1 is SQVTM, CDR2 ANQGSEA, per germline. DNA for the CDR3: TGCAGCGTGGAACTCGGGACCCAGTACTTC. Amino acids: CSVELGTQYF. Based on the CDR3 plus reference TRBV29-1 and TRBJ2-5, the full variable domain is SAVISQKPSRDICQRGTSLTIQCQVDSQVTMMFWYRQQPGQSLTLIATANQGSEATYESGFVIDKFPISRPNLTFSTLTVSNMSPEDSSIYLCSVELGTQYFGPGTRLLVL.

The V and J genes are TRBV13 and TRBJ2-1; TRBD2 is a possible D gene (5 bases). The CDR3 covers 14 residues. The germline gives CDR1 PRHDT, CDR2 FYEKMQ (reference sequence). Trimming removed 0 bases at V and 2 bases at J, with 5 bases between. The CDR3 DNA reads as TGTGCCAGCAGCTTAGGCGGGACCTACAATGAGCAGTTCTTC. It encodes CASSLGGTYNEQFF.

Note on this clone: An end of the junction differs from the germline gene, which may be a read error. The V call is TRBV5-6, the J call TRBJ2-7, with D unresolved. CDR1 and CDR2 from the germline V gene are SGHDT and YYEEEE. This CDR3 region has 13 residues. CDR3 loop: CASSLYPGGSDCF. CDR3 bases: TGTGCCAGCAGCTTGTACCCAGGTGGAAGTGATTGCTTC.

This clone was counted a few times. The chain recombines TRBV5-4 with TRBJ1-2, with 7 positions matching TRBD1. V trimming: 2 bases; J trimming: 7 bases; junction bases outside the gene matches: 11. Germline V gives CDR1 SGHNT, CDR2 YYREEE (reference sequence). The CDR3 contains 15 residues. The CDR3, as DNA: TGTGCCAGCAGCTTTCGGGGGAGTCCAGGGGGTGGCTACACCTTC. Translating gives CASSFRGSPGGGYTF. The full variable domain, in which reference TRBV5-4 and TRBJ1-2 provide the parts outside the CDR3, is ETGVTQSPTHLIKTRGQQVTLRCSSQSGHNTVSWYQQALGQGPQFIFQYYREEENGRGNFPPRFSGLQFPNYSSELNVNALELDDSALYLCASSFRGSPGGGYTFGSGTRLTVV.